This passage covers 9 T cell receptor beta chains from one sample sequenced in a study of T cells in tumors and immune-related adverse events. TCRdb keeps only in-frame clones here, not all; method: immunoSEQ multiplex PCR. The sample consists of 2,000 to 2,500 clones, 80% to 90% of them appearing once. The source was tumor tissue, collected from a patient treated with anti-PD-1 therapy. The receptors here all came from a female donor with metastatic renal cell carcinoma.

The genes are TRBV30 and TRBJ2-3; TRBD2 is a possible D gene (6 bases). V lost 1 base to trimming and J lost 0 bases, with 8 bases between them. CDR1 is GTSNPN and CDR2 is SVGIG in the germline V gene (reference sequence). The CDR3 is made up of 14 amino acids. The CDR3, as DNA: TGTGCCTGGAGTGAGGGACTTAGCACAGATACGCAGTATTTT. Translation: CAWSEGLSTDTQYF.

The V gene is TRBV21-1, the J gene TRBJ1-1. TRBV21-1 is a pseudogene locus. This CDR3 has 13 residues. Written as DNA, the CDR3 is TGTGCCAGCAGCCAAGAGGTTATGCGCGAAGCTTTCTTT. Translation: CASSQEVMREAFF.

The V call is TRBV19, the J call TRBJ2-3; D is perhaps TRBD1 (6 bases). Germline CDR1 reads LNHDA; CDR2 reads SQIVND (reference sequence). This CDR3 has 11 amino acids. Between the trimmed V and J ends, which lost 7 bases and 6 bases, there was a span of 8 bases. Here the CDR3 reads CASIQGDTQYF. The CDR3 bases are TGTGCCAGTATCCAGGGGGATACGCAGTATTTT. The full variable domain, in which reference TRBV19 and TRBJ2-3 provide the parts outside the CDR3, is DGGITQSPKYLFRKEGQNVTLSCEQNLNHDAMYWYRQDPGQGLRLIYYSQIVNDFQKGDIAEGYSVSREKKESFPLTVTSAQKNPTAFYLCASIQGDTQYFGPGTRLTVL.

The rearrangement uses TRBV7-9 and TRBJ1-4; TRBD1 might be the D (5 bases). Trimming pared 3 bases from V and 11 bases from J, leaving 19 bases between. The CDR3 runs 15 residues. The germline V gene encodes CDR1 SEHNR and CDR2 FQNEAQ (reference sequence). Here the CDR3 reads CASSFSGHRSRKLFF. For the CDR3, the DNA is TGTGCCAGCAGCTTTAGTGGACATCGATCCAGGAAACTGTTTTTT. Full variable domain (outside the CDR3, taken from reference TRBV7-9 and TRBJ1-4): DTGVSQNPRHKITKRGQNVTFRCDPISEHNRLYWYRQTLGQGPEFLTYFQNEAQLEKSRLLSDRFSAERPKGSFSTLEIQRTEQGDSAMYLCASSFSGHRSRKLFFGSGTQLSVL.

This chain uses TRBV11-2 with TRBJ2-1; 11 nucleotides line up with TRBD1. Germline loops: CDR1 SGHAT, CDR2 FQNNGV. V dropped 5 bases and J dropped 4; count of bases not matched to a gene: 4. The CDR3 has 15 amino acids. CDR3 sequence reads: CASSGDRGGYNEQFF. For the CDR3, the DNA is TGTGCCAGCAGCGGGGACAGGGGGGGATACAATGAGCAGTTCTTC.

The gene calls are TRBV7-2 and TRBJ1-1, with D tentatively TRBD1 (5 bases). The CDR3 loop spans 14 amino acids. Deletions cut 6 bases from V and 2 bases from J, with 13 bases between. Germline V gene lookup returns CDR1 SGHTA and CDR2 FQGNSA. CDR3 sequence (DNA): TGTGCCAGCAGTTCTGAGGGACTAAACACTGAAGCTTTCTTT. Its protein is CASSSEGLNTEAFF.

Here the CDR3 DNA reads TGTGCCAGCAGCATGCCTAGCGGGAAAGCGAACACCGGGGAGCTGTTTTTT. Its protein is CASSMPSGKANTGELFF. V and J are TRBV11-2 and TRBJ2-2; 9 nucleotides match TRBD2. The ends lost 5 bases at V and 0 bases at J; junction bases unmatched: 7. Per the germline V gene, CDR1 is SGHAT and CDR2 is FQNNGV. The CDR3 runs to 17 residues. The variable domain in full, completed from reference TRBV11-2 and TRBJ2-2, reads EAGVAQSPRYKIIEKRQSVAFWCNPISGHATLYWYQQILGQGPKLLIQFQNNGVVDDSQLPKDRFSAERLKGVDSTLKIQPAKLEDSAVYLCASSMPSGKANTGELFFGEGSRLTVL.

The rearrangement links TRBV11-3 to TRBJ1-2; TRBD1 might be the D (6 bases). The CDR3 is 16 residues long. Trimming removed 3 bases from V and 6 bases from J, with 20 bases in between. Germline V lookup: CDR1 SGHNT, CDR2 YENEEA. The CDR3 region is CASSFFMGGRPDGYTF. For the CDR3, the DNA is TGTGCCAGCAGCTTTTTCATGGGGGGGCGGCCCGATGGCTACACCTTC.

Only one count was recorded for this clone. V usage is TRBV7-2 and J usage is TRBJ2-1, with D unresolved. V was cut by 1 base and J by 0 bases, with 13 bases left in between. The germline CDR1 and CDR2 sequences are SGHTA and FQGNSA. The CDR3 covers 17 residues. The CDR3 DNA reads as TGTGCCAGCAGCTTAGTGGTATCCTTAAGCTCCTACAATGAGCAGTTCTTC. Amino acid sequence: CASSLVVSLSSYNEQFF.